This TCR beta chain is drawn from a study of blood T cell repertoires in COVID-19. Germline V gene sequence: CDR1 KGHSH, CDR2 LQKENI. The length of the CDR3 is 16 residues. V was shortened by 2 bases and J by 3 bases, with 14 bases between the two germline ends. Only in-frame clones appear in the TCRdb table, and some are missing; sequencing was by immunoSEQ multiplex PCR. Among approximately 70,000 clones listed, approximately 88% were seen once. Specimen: peripheral blood. The clonotype comes from a man aged 80 or over with active or convalescent COVID-19. This sequence joins TRBV18 and TRBJ1-5; D remains ambiguous. The CDR3: CASSPARGGLNQPQHF. Here the CDR3 DNA reads TGTGCCAGCTCACCAGCCCGGGGAGGGCTCAATCAGCCCCAGCATTTT. Using reference TRBV18 and TRBJ1-5 for the parts outside the CDR3, the full variable domain is NAGVMQNPRHLVRRRGQEARLRCSPMKGHSHVYWYRQLPEEGLKFMVYLQKENIIDESGMPKERFSAEFPKEGPSILRIQQVVRGDSAAYFCASSPARGGLNQPQHFGDGTRLSIL.